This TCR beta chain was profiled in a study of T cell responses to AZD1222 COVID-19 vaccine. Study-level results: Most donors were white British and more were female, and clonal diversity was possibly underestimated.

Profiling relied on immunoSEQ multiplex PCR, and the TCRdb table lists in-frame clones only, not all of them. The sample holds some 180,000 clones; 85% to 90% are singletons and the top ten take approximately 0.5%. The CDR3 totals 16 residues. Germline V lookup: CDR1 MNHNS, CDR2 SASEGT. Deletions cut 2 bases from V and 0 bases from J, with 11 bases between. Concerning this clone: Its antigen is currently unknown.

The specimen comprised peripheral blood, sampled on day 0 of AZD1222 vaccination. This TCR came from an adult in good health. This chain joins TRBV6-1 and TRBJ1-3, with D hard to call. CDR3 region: CASSEPVAPSGNTIYF. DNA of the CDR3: TGTGCCAGCAGTGAACCAGTTGCCCCCTCTGGAAACACCATATATTTT.